This TCR beta chain comes out of a study of T cells in Graves' hyperthyroidism and ophthalmopathy. Background on the study: Peripheral blood draws took place at initial diagnosis, ahead of any treatment.

This CDR3 has 12 amino acids. The germline gives CDR1 MDHEN, CDR2 SYDVKM. The V and J ends lost 8 bases and 3 bases respectively, with 10 bases between them. TCR beta CDR3 regions were amplified from RNA. HTBI primers drove first-round RT-PCR of the TCR CDR3. TCRdb called the multiplex PCR reads again in MiXCR, with one record for every CDR3 protein. The sample has about 280,000 distinct CDR3 sequences, about 25% seen once. The chain uses TRBV28 and TRBJ1-2, with TRBD1 as a possible D gene (5 bases). The specimen was blood. This sequence originates from a middle-aged man with Graves' hyperthyroidism that later progressed to Graves' ophthalmopathy. CDR3 sequence: CASEGVDYGYTF. The CDR3 DNA reads TGTGCCAGCGAAGGGGTCGACTATGGCTACACCTTC.